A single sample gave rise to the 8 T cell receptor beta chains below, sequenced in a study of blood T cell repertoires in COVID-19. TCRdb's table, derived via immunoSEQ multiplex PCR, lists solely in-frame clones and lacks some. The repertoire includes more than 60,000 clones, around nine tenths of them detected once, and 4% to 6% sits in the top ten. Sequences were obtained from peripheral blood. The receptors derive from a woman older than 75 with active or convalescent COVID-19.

Here the CDR3 reads CASIQRPLDEQYF. The CDR3 nucleotides are TGTGCCAGTATCCAGAGGCCCTTAGACGAGCAGTACTTC. The chain is built from TRBV19 and TRBJ2-7; D not resolved. CDR3 length: 13 amino acids. Trimming took off 7 bases at V and 5 bases at J, with 15 bases between the two ends. Germline-derived CDR1 and CDR2 are LNHDA and SQIVND (reference sequence).

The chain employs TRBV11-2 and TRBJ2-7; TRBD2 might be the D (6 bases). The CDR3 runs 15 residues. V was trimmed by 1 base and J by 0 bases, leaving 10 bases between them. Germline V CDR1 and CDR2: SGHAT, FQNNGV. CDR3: CASSLAGRGSYEQYF. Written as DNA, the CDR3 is TGTGCCAGCAGCTTAGCTGGGCGGGGCTCCTACGAGCAGTACTTC. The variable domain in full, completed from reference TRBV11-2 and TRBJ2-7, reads EAGVAQSPRYKIIEKRQSVAFWCNPISGHATLYWYQQILGQGPKLLIQFQNNGVVDDSQLPKDRFSAERLKGVDSTLKIQPAKLEDSAVYLCASSLAGRGSYEQYFGPGTRLTVT.

In DNA form, the CDR3 reads TGCGCCAGCAGCTTGAACGGAGAGACCCAGTACTTC. The encoded protein is CASSLNGETQYF. This chain links TRBV5-1 with TRBJ2-5; D remains unclear. Germline V gene sequence: CDR1 SGHRS, CDR2 YFSETQ. CDR3 size: 12 residues. Trimming stripped 1 base from V and 4 bases from J, with 5 bases between.

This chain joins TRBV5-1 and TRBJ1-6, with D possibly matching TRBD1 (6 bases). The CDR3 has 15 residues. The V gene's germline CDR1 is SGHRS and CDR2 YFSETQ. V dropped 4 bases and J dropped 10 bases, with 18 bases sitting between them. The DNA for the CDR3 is TGCGCCAGCAGCGGAGACAGGTTACAGGGATCACCCCTCCACTTT. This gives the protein CASSGDRLQGSPLHF.

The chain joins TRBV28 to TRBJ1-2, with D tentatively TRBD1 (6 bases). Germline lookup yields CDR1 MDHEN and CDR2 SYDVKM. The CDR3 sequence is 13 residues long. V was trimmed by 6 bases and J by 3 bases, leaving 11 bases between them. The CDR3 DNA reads TGTGCCAGCAGGGTAGGACAGTACTATGGCTACACCTTC. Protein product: CASRVGQYYGYTF.

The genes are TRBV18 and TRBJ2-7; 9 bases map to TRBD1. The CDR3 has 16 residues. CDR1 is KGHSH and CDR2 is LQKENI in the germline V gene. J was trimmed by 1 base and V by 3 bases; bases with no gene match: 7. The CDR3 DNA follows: TGTGCCAGCTCACCCCCGGGACAGGGATTTTCCTACGAGCAGTACTTC. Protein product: CASSPPGQGFSYEQYF.

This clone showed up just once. The CDR3 nucleotides read TGTGCCAGCACCCCGGGGGGAAACACCATATATTTT. This encodes CASTPGGNTIYF. The chain uses TRBV6-6 and TRBJ1-3; unclear D gene. This CDR3 has 12 residues. Germline assignment: CDR1 MNHNY and CDR2 SVGAGI (reference sequence). The V gene lost 7 bases and the J gene lost 4 bases, with 8 bases spanning the gap.

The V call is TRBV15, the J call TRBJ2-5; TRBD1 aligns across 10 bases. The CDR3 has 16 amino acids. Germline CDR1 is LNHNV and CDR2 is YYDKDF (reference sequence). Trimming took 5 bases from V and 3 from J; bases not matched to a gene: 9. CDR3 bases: TGTGCCACCAGCGCTGCGGACAGGGGGAAGAAAGAGACCCAGTACTTC. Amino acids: CATSAADRGKKETQYF.